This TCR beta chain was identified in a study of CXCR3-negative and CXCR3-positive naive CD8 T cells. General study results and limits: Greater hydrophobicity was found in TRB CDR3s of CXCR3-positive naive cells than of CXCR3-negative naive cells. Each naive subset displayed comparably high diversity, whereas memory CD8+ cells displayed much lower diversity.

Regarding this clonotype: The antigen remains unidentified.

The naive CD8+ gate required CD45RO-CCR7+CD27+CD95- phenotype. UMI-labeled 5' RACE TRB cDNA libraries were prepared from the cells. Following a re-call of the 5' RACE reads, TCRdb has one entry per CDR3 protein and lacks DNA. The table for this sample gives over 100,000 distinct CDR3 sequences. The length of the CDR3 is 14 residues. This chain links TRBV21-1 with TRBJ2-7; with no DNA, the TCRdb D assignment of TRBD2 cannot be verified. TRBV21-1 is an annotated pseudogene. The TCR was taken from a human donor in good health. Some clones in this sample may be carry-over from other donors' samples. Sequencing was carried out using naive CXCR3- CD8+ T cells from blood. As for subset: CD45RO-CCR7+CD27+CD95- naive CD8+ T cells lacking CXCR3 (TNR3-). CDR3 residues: CASSKEGGRDEQYF.